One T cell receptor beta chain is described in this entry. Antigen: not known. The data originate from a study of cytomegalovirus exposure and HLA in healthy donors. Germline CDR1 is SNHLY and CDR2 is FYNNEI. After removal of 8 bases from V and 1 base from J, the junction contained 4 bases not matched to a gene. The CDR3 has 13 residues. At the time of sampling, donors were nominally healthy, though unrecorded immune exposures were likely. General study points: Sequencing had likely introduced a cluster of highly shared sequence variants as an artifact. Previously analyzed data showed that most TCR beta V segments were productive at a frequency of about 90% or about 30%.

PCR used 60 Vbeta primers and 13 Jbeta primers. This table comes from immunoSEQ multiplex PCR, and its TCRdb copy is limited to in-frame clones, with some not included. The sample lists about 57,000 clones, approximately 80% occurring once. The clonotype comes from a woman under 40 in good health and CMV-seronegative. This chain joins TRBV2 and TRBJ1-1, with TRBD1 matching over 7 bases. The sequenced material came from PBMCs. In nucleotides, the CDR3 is TGTGCCAGCTCGGGACAGCCGAACACTGAAGCTTTCTTT. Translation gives CASSGQPNTEAFF. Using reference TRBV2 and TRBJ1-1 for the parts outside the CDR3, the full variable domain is EPEVTQTPSHQVTQMGQEVILRCVPISNHLYFYWYRQILGQKVEFLVSFYNNEISEKSEIFDDQFSVERPDGSNFTLKIRSTKLEDSAMYFCASSGQPNTEAFFGQGTRLTVV.